The 7 T cell receptor beta chains presented below share a single source sample, sequenced in a study of blood T cell repertoires in COVID-19. Using immunoSEQ multiplex PCR, the repertoire was profiled, and TCRdb retains in-frame clones only, with some absent. The sample records 50,000 or so clones, roughly 82% being singletons. The sample taken for sequencing was peripheral blood. These receptors all come from a man aged 40-49 years with acute or convalescent COVID-19.

This sequence joins TRBV27 and TRBJ1-1; TRBD1 aligns across 9 bases. Per germline, CDR1 MNHEY and CDR2 SMNVEV (reference sequence). The CDR3 covers 16 residues. V was pared by 5 bases and J by 1 base, with 8 bases of the junction left unmatched. This CDR3 reads CASSEGLGQGNTEAFF. The CDR3 bases are TGTGCCAGCAGTGAAGGGTTGGGACAGGGGAACACTGAAGCTTTCTTT.

This chain uses TRBV24-1 with TRBJ1-1; D is perhaps TRBD1 (5 bases). The V gene lost 5 bases and the J gene lost 3 bases, with 9 bases spanning the gap. CDR1 and CDR2 from the germline V gene are KGHDR and SFDVKD. There are 13 residues in the CDR3. In nucleotides, the CDR3 is TGTGCCACCAGTGGAGTCAGGGACACTGAAGCTTTCTTT. This codes for CATSGVRDTEAFF.

The CDR3 region is CASSWDRGSNQPQHF. The CDR3 region has the DNA TGTGCCAGCAGTTGGGACAGGGGAAGCAATCAGCCCCAGCATTTT. The chain employs TRBV6-5 and TRBJ1-5, with TRBD1 matching over 10 bases. This CDR3 spans 15 amino acids. Germline loops: CDR1 MNHEY, CDR2 SVGAGI. Losses at the gene ends were 4 bases for V and 1 base for J; bases not matched to a gene: 1.

This sequence joins TRBV30 and TRBJ1-1, with a possible D match to TRBD1 (6 bases). The germline V and J ends were trimmed by 4 bases and 4 bases, with 13 bases remaining between them. CDR3 length equals 13 residues. CDR1 and CDR2 (germline): GTSNPN, SVGIG (reference sequence). The CDR3 reads CAWNRAGVTEAFF. In nucleotides, the CDR3 is TGTGCCTGGAATAGGGCAGGGGTCACTGAAGCTTTCTTT.

This chain connects TRBV10-1 to TRBJ1-1; TRBD1 aligns across 7 bases. Germline CDR1 reads WNHNN; CDR2 reads SYGVQD (reference sequence). The V gene end was trimmed by 6 bases and the J gene end by 4 bases; junction bases not matched to a gene: 11. The CDR3 runs 15 residues. CDR3 sequence reads: CASRPTGAGGTEAFF. CDR3 sequence (DNA): TGCGCCAGCAGGCCTACAGGGGCGGGTGGCACTGAAGCTTTCTTT.

The J gene is TRBJ1-1, the V gene TRBV11-2, with D uncertain. Looked up from germline, CDR1 is SGHAT and CDR2 is FQNNGV. The CDR3 runs to 12 residues. The ends were cut back, 2 bases at V and 10 bases at J, with 11 bases in the middle. The CDR3: CASSLNREVAFF. CDR3 bases: TGTGCCAGCAGCTTAAATAGGGAGGTAGCTTTCTTT. The whole variable domain, remainder taken from reference TRBV11-2 and TRBJ1-1, is EAGVAQSPRYKIIEKRQSVAFWCNPISGHATLYWYQQILGQGPKLLIQFQNNGVVDDSQLPKDRFSAERLKGVDSTLKIQPAKLEDSAVYLCASSLNREVAFFGQGTRLTVV.

The chain couples TRBV5-1 to TRBJ2-7; D is undetermined. In germline, CDR1 is SGHRS, CDR2 YFSETQ. CDR3 length: 17 amino acids. The germline V and J ends were trimmed by 0 bases and 0 bases, with 16 bases remaining between them. The CDR3 DNA sequence: TGCGCCAGCAGCTTGGAGGTTGGGCACTTAAGCTCCTACGAGCAGTACTTC. Protein sequence: CASSLEVGHLSSYEQYF.